These 5 T cell receptor beta chains share one sample of origin, sequenced in a study of T-cell memory formation after mild COVID-19. TCRdb independently ran MiXCR on the 5' RACE reads; one entry per CDR3 protein. The table has about 160,000 distinct CDR3 sequences, roughly 30% seen once. The sample taken for sequencing was PBMCs or a T cell subset sorted from them (not recorded which). The receptors come from an adult woman who had mild COVID-19 (a few samples of this study predate the infection). Cell type and time point are not known.

This clonotype appeared a few times. The rearrangement links TRBV4-1 to TRBJ2-3, with D maybe TRBD2 (6 bases). Germline V CDR1 and CDR2: MGHRA, YSYEKL. The V and J ends lost 1 base and 2 bases respectively, with 19 bases between them. The CDR3 loop spans 18 amino acids. Written as DNA, the CDR3 is TGCGCCAGCAGCCAAGGAAGTAGGGCGGGGAGGAACACAGATACGCAGTATTTT. Protein product: CASSQGSRAGRNTDTQYF.

This chain uses TRBV3-1 with TRBJ1-1; 12 positions agree with TRBD1. Germline CDR1 is LGHDT and CDR2 is YNNKEL (reference sequence). The ends lost 3 bases at V and 5 bases at J; junction bases unmatched: 16. This CDR3 contains 19 residues. The CDR3 here is CASSHGWDRGLLRGTEAFF. CDR3 in DNA: TGTGCCAGCAGCCATGGCTGGGACAGGGGGCTATTAAGAGGTACTGAAGCTTTCTTT.

The chain couples TRBV5-6 to TRBJ1-1, with TRBD1 as a possible D gene (6 bases). Germline V gene sequence: CDR1 SGHDT, CDR2 YYEEEE. CDR3 size: 13 residues. The V end lost 4 bases, the J end lost 4 bases, and 11 bases lay between the germline ends. The CDR3 region is CASSRWGPTEAFF. The CDR3 DNA reads as TGTGCCAGCAGCCGATGGGGGCCCACTGAAGCTTTCTTT.

This clonotype was seen a few times. J is TRBJ1-1 and V is TRBV18; a possible D gene is TRBD1 (5 bases). V was cut by 2 bases and J by 3 bases, with 13 bases left in between. Germline V lookup: CDR1 KGHSH, CDR2 LQKENI. The CDR3 runs to 15 residues. The CDR3 sequence is CASSPGISGDTEAFF. CDR3 in DNA: TGTGCCAGCTCACCAGGCATCTCGGGGGACACTGAAGCTTTCTTT.

This clonotype was detected only a few times. The chain combines TRBV7-9 with TRBJ1-1; 9 nucleotides match TRBD1. The J segment lost 3 bases and the V segment lost 3 bases, leaving 2 bases of the junction unmatched. The CDR3 is 14 amino acids. CDR1 is SEHNR and CDR2 is FQNEAQ in the germline V gene (reference sequence). The CDR3 coding sequence is TGTGCCAGCAGCTTTTGGACAGGGGACACTGAAGCTTTCTTT. This translates into CASSFWTGDTEAFF.